The 2 T cell receptor beta chains listed next were all sequenced from one sample in a study of tumor and adjacent non-tumor tissue in lung cancer (dated by TCRdb to about 2018). RNA was isolated from bulk, unsorted tissue, and RNA quality was assessed with a NanoDrop ND-1000 and an Agilent 2100. Libraries were made using multiplex PCR. The reads were generated on an Illumina HiSeq 2500. Following protocols modified from ARM-PCR, the researchers constructed TCRbeta libraries through three rounds of nested PCR with primers (Table S4). TCRdb trimmed the raw reads at Q25, called clones with MiXCR and kept productive beta chains. Rows matching on CDR3 protein sequence are summarized as one entry with the most common DNA and genes. The sample has about 70,000 distinct CDR3 sequences on record, around four fifths of them singletons. The ten biggest clones cover roughly 30% of the sample. Sequencing used lung tumor tissue. The receptors originated from a man in his sixties with non-small cell lung cancer.

The chain couples TRBV20-1 to TRBJ2-2; the D gene is possibly TRBD2 (5 bases). V gave up 3 bases and J gave up 7 bases, with 12 bases separating them. The CDR3 is 13 amino acids. From germline, CDR1 is DFQATT and CDR2 SNEGSKA (reference sequence). CDR3 DNA sequence: TGCAGTGCTAGGACGGCGGGCGGCGGGGAGCTGTTTTTT. It codes for CSARTAGGGELFF.

This clonotype was seen only once. One junction end disagrees with the germline gene, perhaps due to a read error. The V gene is TRBV20-1, the J gene TRBJ2-5; D possibly corresponds to TRBD2 (6 bases). The CDR3 is 13 residues long. Germline CDR1 reads DFQATT; CDR2 reads SNEGSKA (reference sequence). CDR3 in amino acids: CSAKDITRETQHF. DNA for the CDR3: TGCAGTGCTAAGGACATTACACGGGAGACCCAGCACTTC.